This TCR beta chain stems from a study of CD8 T cells in Susac syndrome. CDR1 and CDR2 from the germline V gene are LGHNA and YNFKEQ. The CDR3 covers 16 residues. V lost 2 bases and J 3 bases, leaving 13 bases between the germline ends. About 0.5 to 1 ug RNA was reverse transcribed with random hexamers. TCRdb re-analysed the immunoSEQ multiplex PCR reads in MiXCR, keeping a single row per CDR3 protein. Among approximately 210,000 distinct CDR3 sequences, 85% to 95% were seen once, and the ten largest hold 0.15%. The clonotype comes from a human donor with Susac syndrome. This chain joins TRBV4-2 and TRBJ2-2; tentative D call: TRBD1 (5 bases). The sample taken for sequencing was CD4+ T cells from PBMCs. CDR3 amino acids: CASSQPRDSHTGELFF. CDR3 sequence (DNA): TGTGCCAGCAGCCAACCACGAGACAGTCACACCGGGGAGCTGTTTTTT.